The TCR beta chain described here comes from a study of shared clonotypes between healthy human individuals (TCRdb year 2020). Concerning the study at large: A couple of women and a few men aged 18 to 49 years were included in the cohort. For each donor, three plates each were used for CD4 naive and CD4 memory, two plates were used for CD8 naive, and one plate was used for CD8 memory. To estimate repertoire size and how much clonotype sharing occurs between individuals, the study deeply sequenced the blood TCR repertoires of five healthy adults. Each donor's leukapheresis produced roughly between about 0.85 and 10 billion PBMCs. Libraries were prepared and TCR repertoires were sequenced by different laboratories using diverse techniques, in order to increase sequencing depth and limit assay-specific biases.

In this sample, this clone turned up once. No antigen is known for it. No base-level quality is on record; no much larger clone is a single base apart. Using the deep immunoSEQ assay, TCR CDR3 regions were amplified from genomic DNA by multiplex PCR. Genomic DNA extracted from each cell subset was distributed evenly over all wells of several immunoSEQ 96-well plates, and each plate served as one replicate. For sorted subsets, each replicate PCR was loaded with about 200 ng genomic DNA, equivalent to 30,000 or so T cell genomes. Purified libraries were measured with a Qubit 3.0 fluorometer, size-checked on a Bioanalyzer 2100, and measured again with the KAPA Library Quantification kit. Every immunoSEQ 96-well plate was sequenced on a dedicated single-read 150-cycle Illumina NextSeq 550 flow cell. From the authors' description of their analysis: Because the immunoSEQ output included only junctional sequences and no quality scores, the filtering could not be the same as the filtering used for full-length reads. To assign V/J genes and CDR3, sequences were annotated against IMGT germline references using PyIR, a Python wrapper for IgBLAST v1.9. Any read was removed if the V/J assignment was weak (E-value above 1e-6), the CDR3 was missing, or the read contained stop codons, out-of-frame junctions, or ambiguous translated residues. A V3J clonotype was defined by an identical inferred V gene, J gene, and CDR3 amino acid sequence. Percentage overlap between repertoires was computed as shared unique clonotypes divided by the size of the smaller repertoire. Three approaches were used to assess repertoire richness: RTK rarefaction, the Chao1 estimator, and Recon v2.1 estimates of unobserved clonotypes. For all TCRbeta clonotypes obtained by the gDNA method from a few donors, generation probabilities were computed with OLGA. Drawn from immuneACCESS, this table holds only the in-frame rearrangements with V and J called that TCRdb kept. Clones are partly lost; checked studies trace under half to an unresolved V gene and leave the rest unexplained. V, J and clone size are those of that table, while D and trimming were read from the DNA. This sample is represented by a few million clones; around 93% of them were singletons. Of the sample, approximately 0.39% is held by the ten largest clones.

Overall results and qualifications from the work: Based on pairwise subsampling, the degree of clonotype sharing among donors was expected to be affected by sequencing depth. Rarefaction of sorted-subset datasets indicated incomplete sequencing despite the large sequencing depth. Sampling was restricted to blood, and TCR repertoires in tissues likely differ from the TCR repertoires found in blood. Naive subsets generally had larger estimated clonotype richness than memory subsets did. Compared with non-shared clonotypes, the clonotypes found in all four sorted-subset donors had higher generation probabilities. Sharing across several donors was observed for about 4.8% of naive CD4, less than 4% of naive CD8, 2% to 2.5% of memory CD4, and approximately 0.41% of memory CD8 clonotypes. Because the study included only a small number of donors, the genetic and exposure-history diversity represented was limited.

CDR1 and CDR2 are read off the germline V gene as SGHTA and FQGNSA. The junction shows trimming of 2 bases on V and 8 bases on J, plus 17 bases between the germline ends. Spanning cysteine to phenylalanine, the CDR3 consists of 15 amino acids. The retained sequence is limited to the CDR3, 45 bases, with the frame set at the first base. The donors were healthy, HIV-negative adults with no recently reported acute infections or vaccinations. Only Caucasian adults living in Nashville, Tennessee, USA were represented among the donors. CD4+ T cells were enriched by magnetic negative selection; naive cells were then positively selected on CD45RA, and the negative fraction formed the memory subset. Blood was obtained by leukapheresis, after which PBMCs were separated by Ficoll-Histopaque density gradient centrifugation and cryopreserved in liquid nitrogen vapor phase. Analytical flow cytometry was used to check the purity and quantity of every magnetically sorted T cell population. Each sorted fraction had its genomic DNA isolated and then quantified by UV absorbance on a Nanodrop 2000c.

The chain couples TRBV7-2 to TRBJ2-3; the D assignment is uncertain and may be TRBD1 or TRBD2, with 5 bases supporting each. The sequenced material came from naive CD4+ T cells from PBMCs. What this sample's cell subset or site label stands for: CD45RA+ positively selected. The TCR was taken from a man younger than 35 in good health. Some clones in this sample may be carry-over from other donors' samples. The sequenced DNA: TGTGCCAGCAGCTTAACCCACCTAGGGGACGGTACGCAGTATTTT. This codes for CASSLTHLGDGTQYF.